The clone carrying this T cell receptor (beta chain) was seen at least ten times. From fresh peripheral blood, 10 ml in volume, the PBMCs were obtained. This record comes from a study of Graves' ophthalmopathy and Graves' hyperthyroidism. V dropped 6 bases and J dropped 2 bases, with 5 bases sitting between them. This CDR3 is 11 amino acids long. Germline CDR1 MDHEN, CDR2 SYDVKM. Amplification from RNA transcripts yielded the TCR beta CDR3 regions. Second-round multiplex PCR followed a first-round RT-PCR using HTBI primers. Each CDR3 protein is one row after TCRdb ran MiXCR on the multiplex PCR reads. The data show roughly 350,000 distinct CDR3 sequences, 17% seen once.

The sequenced sample was peripheral blood. This clonotype was obtained from an adult woman with stable Graves' hyperthyroidism. The chain joins TRBV28 to TRBJ2-7, with D unclear. CDR3 nucleotide sequence: TGTGCCAGCAGGACGCCCTACGAGCAGTACTTC. This gives the protein CASRTPYEQYF.